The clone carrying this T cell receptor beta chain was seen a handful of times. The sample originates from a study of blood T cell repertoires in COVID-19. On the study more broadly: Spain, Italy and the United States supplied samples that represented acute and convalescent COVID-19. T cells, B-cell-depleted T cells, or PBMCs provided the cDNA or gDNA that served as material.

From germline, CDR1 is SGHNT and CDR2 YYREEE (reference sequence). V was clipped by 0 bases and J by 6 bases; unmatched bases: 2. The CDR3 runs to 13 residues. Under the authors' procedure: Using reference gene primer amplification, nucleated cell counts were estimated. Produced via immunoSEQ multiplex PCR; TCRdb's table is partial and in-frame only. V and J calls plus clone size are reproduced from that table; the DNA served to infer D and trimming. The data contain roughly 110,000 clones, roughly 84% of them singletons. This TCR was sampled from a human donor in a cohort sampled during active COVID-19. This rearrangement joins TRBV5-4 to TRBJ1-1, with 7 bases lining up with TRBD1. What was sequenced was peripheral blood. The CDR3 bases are TGTGCCAGCAGCTTGGTGGGGACAGCTGAAGCTTTCTTT. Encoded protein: CASSLVGTAEAFF.